These T cell receptor beta chains were read from a single sample in a study of blood T cell repertoires in COVID-19. Assay used: immunoSEQ multiplex PCR; TCRdb lists only in-frame clones, some missing. Of some 300,000 clones in the sample, roughly nine tenths were seen once. Sequences were obtained from PBMCs or T cells enriched from blood (not recorded which). These receptors were taken from a woman aged 25 to 39 who had recovered from COVID-19. Each CDR3 is given with its conserved first and last residue. A D gene is named only where the DNA matches it firmly. Expanded clones get a size class; other rows say once, few or many, or leave the size out.

d_call: NA; clone_size: NA; v_call: TRBV6-2/TRBV6-3; j_call: TRBJ1-5; cdr3_aa: CASSTWSGVDNQPQHF; cdr3_nt: TGTGCCAGCAGTACTTGGTCGGGGGTAGACAATCAGCCCCAGCATTTT
d_call: TRBD2; clone_size: NA; v_call: TRBV7-2; j_call: TRBJ2-5; cdr3_aa: CASSPRGGLVGRGETQYF; cdr3_nt: TGTGCCAGCAGCCCGAGGGGGGGACTAGTGGGAAGGGGAGAGACCCAGTACTTC
d_call: NA; clone_size: once; v_call: TRBV6-2/TRBV6-3; j_call: TRBJ2-5; cdr3_aa: CASSYSMTQETQYF; cdr3_nt: TGTGCCAGCAGTTACTCGATGACACAAGAGACCCAGTACTTC
d_call: NA; clone_size: NA; v_call: TRBV10-3; j_call: TRBJ2-7; cdr3_aa: CAINTGITSYEQYF; cdr3_nt: TGTGCCATCAACACAGGGATAACCTCCTACGAGCAGTACTTC
d_call: TRBD2; clone_size: NA; v_call: TRBV5-4; j_call: TRBJ2-7; cdr3_aa: CASSFRGGRAYEQYF; cdr3_nt: TGTGCCAGCAGCTTCCGGGGCGGGAGGGCGTACGAGCAGTACTTC
d_call: TRBD1; clone_size: NA; v_call: TRBV6-2/TRBV6-3; j_call: TRBJ1-2; cdr3_aa: CASSRTGTGVLYGYTF; cdr3_nt: TGTGCCAGCAGTCGCACCGGGACAGGGGTTCTATATGGCTACACCTTC
d_call: NA; clone_size: once; v_call: TRBV6-5; j_call: TRBJ2-7; cdr3_aa: CASSYSAPYEQYF; cdr3_nt: TGTGCCAGCAGTTACTCGGCTCCCTACGAGCAGTACTTC
d_call: NA; clone_size: NA; v_call: TRBV13; j_call: TRBJ2-7; cdr3_aa: CASSLRRLRYYEQYF; cdr3_nt: TGTGCCAGCAGCTTAAGGCGGCTACGATACTACGAGCAGTACTTC
d_call: NA; clone_size: NA; v_call: TRBV7-9; j_call: TRBJ2-7; cdr3_aa: CASSPPGSPPNEQYF; cdr3_nt: TGTGCCAGCAGCCCACCGGGTAGCCCACCCAACGAGCAGTACTTC
d_call: TRBD2; clone_size: NA; v_call: TRBV4-1; j_call: TRBJ2-5; cdr3_aa: CASSRTSGQETQYF; cdr3_nt: TGCGCCAGCAGCCGGACTAGCGGGCAAGAGACCCAGTACTTC
d_call: NA; clone_size: NA; v_call: TRBV7-9; j_call: TRBJ1-2; cdr3_aa: CASSLIGPSRGYTF; cdr3_nt: TGTGCCAGCAGCTTAATCGGTCCCTCTAGGGGCTACACCTTC
d_call: TRBD2; clone_size: NA; v_call: TRBV2; j_call: TRBJ2-7; cdr3_aa: CASGVAGWAVQYF; cdr3_nt: TGTGCCAGCGGGGTAGCGGGATGGGCGGTGCAGTACTTC
d_call: TRBD2; clone_size: NA; v_call: TRBV4-3; j_call: TRBJ2-5; cdr3_aa: CASSRLASRGETQYF; cdr3_nt: TGCGCCAGCAGCCGACTAGCGAGCCGGGGTGAGACCCAGTACTTC
d_call: TRBD2; clone_size: NA; v_call: TRBV4-1; j_call: TRBJ2-1; cdr3_aa: CASSHQGLAGPHNEQFF; cdr3_nt: TGCGCCAGCAGCCACCAAGGACTAGCGGGACCACACAATGAGCAGTTCTTC
d_call: NA; clone_size: NA; v_call: TRBV2; j_call: TRBJ1-2; cdr3_aa: CASSESPGGADYGYTF; cdr3_nt: TGTGCCAGCAGTGAGTCCCCGGGAGGGGCAGACTATGGCTACACCTTC
d_call: NA; clone_size: NA; v_call: TRBV5-5; j_call: TRBJ1-1; cdr3_aa: CASSLWGGGTEAFF; cdr3_nt: TGTGCCAGCAGCTTGTGGGGAGGGGGCACTGAAGCTTTCTTT
d_call: NA; clone_size: NA; v_call: TRBV3-1/TRBV3-2; j_call: TRBJ1-5; cdr3_aa: CASSPTLAGINQPQHF; cdr3_nt: TGTGCCAGCAGCCCAACCCTGGCGGGGATCAATCAGCCCCAGCATTTT
d_call: TRBD1; clone_size: NA; v_call: TRBV5-1; j_call: TRBJ2-7; cdr3_aa: CASSPGTASYEQYF; cdr3_nt: TGCGCCAGCAGCCCCGGGACAGCATCCTACGAGCAGTACTTC
d_call: NA; clone_size: NA; v_call: TRBV6-1; j_call: TRBJ2-5; cdr3_aa: CASSEYPPVGSAGQETQYF; cdr3_nt: TGTGCCAGCAGTGAATATCCCCCGGTTGGGTCGGCGGGACAAGAGACCCAGTACTTC
d_call: TRBD1; clone_size: NA; v_call: TRBV12-5; j_call: TRBJ1-1; cdr3_aa: CASGQNLKTGSAMNTEAFF; cdr3_nt: TGTGCTAGTGGGCAGAACCTAAAGACAGGGTCCGCCATGAACACTGAAGCTTTCTTT
d_call: TRBD1; clone_size: NA; v_call: TRBV10-1; j_call: TRBJ2-5; cdr3_aa: CASSTGTEQETQYF; cdr3_nt: TGCGCCAGCAGTACCGGGACAGAACAAGAGACCCAGTACTTC
d_call: TRBD1; clone_size: NA; v_call: TRBV2; j_call: TRBJ1-6; cdr3_aa: CASIRDSMRDSPLHF; cdr3_nt: TGTGCCAGCATCAGGGACAGCATGAGGGATTCACCCCTCCACTTT
d_call: TRBD2; clone_size: NA; v_call: TRBV30; j_call: TRBJ2-7; cdr3_aa: CACRGGTSYEQYF; cdr3_nt: TGTGCCTGCCGCGGTGGGACTAGTTACGAGCAGTACTTC
d_call: TRBD1; clone_size: NA; v_call: TRBV7-8; j_call: TRBJ1-2; cdr3_aa: CASSETTGELMNGYTF; cdr3_nt: TGTGCCAGCAGCGAGACAACAGGGGAGTTGATGAACGGCTACACCTTC
d_call: NA; clone_size: NA; v_call: TRBV9; j_call: TRBJ2-3; cdr3_aa: CASSVAHSTDTQYF; cdr3_nt: TGTGCCAGCAGCGTAGCCCACTCCACAGATACGCAGTATTTT
d_call: NA; clone_size: few; v_call: TRBV10-3; j_call: TRBJ1-5; cdr3_aa: CASQQGNQPQHF; cdr3_nt: TGTGCCTCCCAGCAGGGAAATCAGCCCCAGCATTTT
d_call: NA; clone_size: once; v_call: TRBV5-6; j_call: TRBJ2-1; cdr3_aa: CASSPGLNFLNEQFF; cdr3_nt: TGTGCCAGCAGCCCAGGACTAAATTTTCTAAATGAGCAGTTCTTC
d_call: NA; clone_size: NA; v_call: TRBV21-1; j_call: TRBJ2-7; cdr3_aa: CASSKSTGTRYEQYF; cdr3_nt: TGTGCCAGCAGCAAATCCACGGGAACACGCTACGAGCAGTACTTC
d_call: NA; clone_size: once; v_call: TRBV11-2; j_call: TRBJ1-1; cdr3_aa: CASSSTRGATEAFF; cdr3_nt: TGTGCCAGCAGCTCTACACGGGGGGCTACTGAAGCTTTCTTT